Shown below are 25 T cell receptor beta chains from a single sample sequenced in a study of high-grade serous ovarian cancer treatment subgroups. Tumor samples were obtained before definitive surgery or chemotherapy. Assay used: immunoSEQ multiplex PCR; TCRdb lists only in-frame clones, some missing. The profile shows thousands of clones, approximately 71% of them singletons. The source material was tumor tissue. The receptors shown here come from a human donor with high-grade serous ovarian cancer.

The genes are TRBV28 and TRBJ2-3; 7 bases are shared with TRBD2. The germline CDR1 and CDR2 sequences are MDHEN and SYDVKM. The CDR3 covers 15 residues. V lost 5 bases, J lost 2 bases, and 7 bases stayed unmatched. The CDR3 loop is CASSLEAGYTDTQYF. CDR3 DNA: TGTGCCAGCAGTCTGGAAGCGGGATACACAGATACGCAGTATTTT.

The chain links TRBV19 to TRBJ2-1; possible D gene TRBD2, 5 bases. Looked up from germline, CDR1 is LNHDA and CDR2 is SQIVND (reference sequence). V lost 4 bases and J lost 4, with 14 bases in between. The CDR3 is 15 amino acids. DNA of the CDR3: TGTGCCAGTAGTAGCCGAACGACTACTTACAATGAGCAGTTCTTC. Amino acids: CASSSRTTTYNEQFF.

This chain uses TRBV4-3 with TRBJ2-5; a weak D match, TRBD2 (5 bases). The V and J ends lost 4 bases and 2 bases respectively, with 8 bases between them. Germline assignment: CDR1 LGHNA and CDR2 YSLEER. This CDR3 region has 13 residues. This CDR3 reads CASSLTIQETQYF. The CDR3 DNA sequence: TGCGCCAGCAGCCTGACTATTCAAGAGACCCAGTACTTC.

This sequence joins TRBV6-1 and TRBJ2-5, with 12 bases matching TRBD1. The tail of the sequence fits TRBJ2-7 better, so the J call may be wrong. The CDR3 runs to 16 residues. Germline CDR1 MNHNS, CDR2 SASEGT. The CDR3 DNA reads TGTGCCAGCAGTGAATTGGGGACAGGGGGCTTCTACGAGCAGTACTTC. Translating gives CASSELGTGGFYEQYF.

The chain uses TRBV4-3 and TRBJ1-6, with unresolved D. This CDR3 spans 13 amino acids. Trimming cost V 3 bases and J 6 bases, with 6 bases left between them. Germline CDR1 and CDR2: LGHNA and YSLEER. The CDR3 reads CASSQSLNSPLHF. CDR3 DNA sequence: TGCGCCAGCAGCCAGTCACTTAATTCACCCCTCCACTTT.

This chain links TRBV18 with TRBJ2-1, with 7 bases matching TRBD2. The V gene end was trimmed by 1 base and the J gene end by 6 bases; junction bases not matched to a gene: 6. Germline loops: CDR1 KGHSH, CDR2 LQKENI. The length of the CDR3 is 15 residues. CDR3 region: CASSPQVPGGNEQFF. CDR3 DNA sequence: TGTGCCAGCTCACCACAGGTTCCGGGGGGCAATGAGCAGTTCTTC.

The gene calls are TRBV9 and TRBJ2-1; D gene ambiguous. The germline V gene encodes CDR1 SGDLS and CDR2 YYNGEE. The CDR3 length is 12 residues. Trimming stripped 2 bases from V and 9 bases from J, with 9 bases between. For the CDR3, the DNA is TGTGCCAGCAGCGTCGACCTGGGTGAGCAGTTCTTC. Translation gives CASSVDLGEQFF.

V and J are TRBV7-6 and TRBJ1-6; 9 nucleotides match TRBD1. This CDR3 is 15 amino acids long. CDR1 SGHVS and CDR2 FNYEAQ come from the germline V gene. V lost 5 bases and J lost 7; bases outside the gene matches: 6. In nucleotides, the CDR3 is TGTGCCAGCAGCGCCAACAGGGGGCGGAATTCACCCCTCCACTTT. It is translated as CASSANRGRNSPLHF.

This chain uses TRBV5-4 with TRBJ2-5; D is uncertain. The germline gives CDR1 SGHNT, CDR2 YYREEE (reference sequence). There are 13 residues in the CDR3. V gave up 3 bases and J gave up 0 bases, with 6 bases separating them. The DNA of the CDR3 is TGTGCCAGCAGCTACCAAAACCAAGAGACCCAGTACTTC. Its translation is CASSYQNQETQYF.

Only a few counts were recorded for this clone. The chain employs TRBV6-5 and TRBJ2-1; 8 bases are a match to TRBD1. Looked up from germline, CDR1 is MNHEY and CDR2 is SVGAGI. The CDR3 sequence is 15 residues long. V trimming: 2 bases; J trimming: 4 bases; junction bases outside the gene matches: 4. The CDR3 protein is CASSYATGAYNEQFF. CDR3 DNA sequence: TGTGCCAGCAGTTACGCGACAGGGGCATACAATGAGCAGTTCTTC.

The chain carries TRBV30 and TRBJ1-2; D is undetermined. V lost 2 bases to trimming and J lost 3 bases, with 10 bases between them. Per the germline V gene, CDR1 is GTSNPN and CDR2 is SVGIG (reference sequence). The CDR3 length is 13 residues. Here the CDR3 reads CAWSTGMHYGYTF. The CDR3 DNA follows: TGTGCCTGGAGTACCGGGATGCACTATGGCTACACCTTC.

The chain joins TRBV5-1 to TRBJ2-2; 9 bases are shared with TRBD2. CDR3 length equals 13 residues. Germline assignment: CDR1 SGHRS and CDR2 YFSETQ. Trimming cost V 7 bases and J 7 bases; bases outside gene matches: 5. In nucleotides, the CDR3 is TGCGCCAGCTCGGGACTAGCAAGCGGGGAGCTGTTTTTT. Encoded protein: CASSGLASGELFF.

This sequence joins TRBV7-2 and TRBJ2-3; no clear D. The CDR3 is made up of 15 amino acids. Germline V gene sequence: CDR1 SGHTA, CDR2 FQGNSA. Deletions cut 5 bases from V and 1 base from J, with 13 bases between. CDR3 in amino acids: CASSPDSLGTDTQYF. DNA for the CDR3: TGTGCCAGCAGCCCGGATTCGTTGGGCACAGATACGCAGTATTTT.

This sequence joins TRBV9 and TRBJ2-7; 7 positions agree with TRBD2. This CDR3 has 15 amino acids. V gave up 0 bases and J gave up 2 bases; unmatched junction bases: 5. Looked up from germline, CDR1 is SGDLS and CDR2 is YYNGEE. DNA of the CDR3: TGTGCCAGCAGCGTAGCTAGCGGCCTCACCTACGAGCAGTACTTC. This codes for CASSVASGLTYEQYF.

The chain links TRBV7-9 to TRBJ2-1; D not resolved. The CDR3 is 14 amino acids. Germline CDR1 and CDR2: SEHNR and FQNEAQ (reference sequence). Trimming took 2 bases from V and 9 from J, leaving 14 bases between them. The CDR3 DNA follows: TGTGCCAGCAGCTTATCATGGTTTCTCGGTGAGCAGTTCTTC. Protein sequence: CASSLSWFLGEQFF.

V is TRBV4-3 and J is TRBJ2-3; D call uncertain. CDR3 length: 15 residues. Germline assignment: CDR1 LGHNA and CDR2 YSLEER. Trimming took off 1 base at V and 5 bases at J, with 13 bases between the two ends. The CDR3 here is CASSQGTQGLDTQYF. The CDR3 DNA is TGCGCCAGCAGCCAAGGAACTCAAGGCTTAGATACGCAGTATTTT.

This chain connects TRBV5-8 to TRBJ2-1; 7 bases are shared with TRBD1. V lost 4 bases and J lost 11; bases outside the gene matches: 9. Germline-derived CDR1 and CDR2 are SGHTS and YDEGEE. CDR3 length: 13 residues. CDR3: CASSAGTALQQFF. In nucleotides, the CDR3 is TGTGCCAGCAGCGCCGGGACAGCCCTCCAGCAGTTCTTC.

In its sample, this clone was seen a few times. This chain connects TRBV5-4 to TRBJ1-2, with 7 bases identical to TRBD1. Germline V gene data show CDR1 as SGHNT and CDR2 as YYREEE (reference sequence). J gave up 1 base and V 3 bases, and 6 bases lay outside the gene matches. This CDR3 has 15 amino acids. This chain's CDR3 is CASSSMTGHNYGYTF. The DNA of the CDR3 is TGTGCCAGCAGCTCTATGACAGGGCATAACTATGGCTACACCTTC.

This clone was recorded once. V gene TRBV7-2 combines with J gene TRBJ2-5; D remains ambiguous. CDR3 length: 15 amino acids. The germline V gene encodes CDR1 SGHTA and CDR2 FQGNSA. Between the trimmed V and J ends, which lost 3 bases and 4 bases, there was a span of 15 bases. The DNA for the CDR3 is TGTGCCAGCAGCTTCTCATCTGGGTGGGGAGAGACCCAGTACTTC. It yields the protein CASSFSSGWGETQYF.

This chain connects TRBV11-2 to TRBJ2-7; D is undetermined. V was cut by 1 base and J by 1 base, with 5 bases left in between. The CDR3 is 13 amino acids. Per the germline V gene, CDR1 is SGHAT and CDR2 is FQNNGV. This chain's CDR3 is CASSLVGSYEQYV. CDR3 sequence (DNA): TGTGCCAGCAGCTTAGTTGGTTCCTACGAGCAGTACGTC.

The chain carries TRBV29-1 and TRBJ2-3, with 9 bases lining up with TRBD1. V trimming: 6 bases; J trimming: 1 base; junction bases outside the gene matches: 5. The CDR3 runs to 14 residues. The germline CDR1 and CDR2 sequences are SQVTM and ANQGSEA. For the CDR3, the DNA is TGCAGCGTGTGGGACAGGGCTGGCACAGATACGCAGTATTTT. Protein product: CSVWDRAGTDTQYF.

This clone has a handful of counts. The chain is built from TRBV10-3 and TRBJ2-2; 9 bases align to TRBD2. The V segment lost 0 bases and the J segment 4 bases; nucleotides outside the gene matches: 9. This CDR3 comprises 18 residues. CDR1 and CDR2 (germline): ENHRY, SYGVKD. CDR3 in amino acids: CAISESISSGSTTGELFF. The CDR3 DNA sequence: TGTGCCATCAGTGAGTCGATCAGTAGCGGGAGTACCACCGGGGAGCTGTTTTTT.

This chain connects TRBV18 to TRBJ2-7; no clear D gene. Germline-derived CDR1 and CDR2 are KGHSH and LQKENI. This CDR3 region has 15 residues. Between the trimmed V and J ends, which lost 2 bases and 0 bases, there was a span of 11 bases. Here the CDR3 DNA reads TGTGCCAGCTCACCAGGTAGGAGCGCCTCCTACGAGCAGTACTTC. Protein sequence: CASSPGRSASYEQYF.

V usage is TRBV4-2 and J usage is TRBJ2-5; no reliable D call. The CDR3 length is 14 residues. Germline CDR1 is LGHNA and CDR2 is YNFKEQ. The germline V and J ends were trimmed by 0 bases and 7 bases, with 12 bases remaining between them. The CDR3 reads CASSQDEGYGTQYF. Here the CDR3 DNA reads TGTGCCAGCAGCCAAGATGAAGGGTATGGGACCCAGTACTTC.

The chain recombines TRBV10-3 with TRBJ1-1; 9 bases fit TRBD1. V lost 9 bases, J lost 1 base, and 3 bases stayed unmatched. CDR1 and CDR2 from the germline V gene are ENHRY and SYGVKD. This CDR3 region has 13 residues. The CDR3 loop is CAIWTGENTEAFF. Here the CDR3 DNA reads TGTGCCATTTGGACAGGGGAGAACACTGAAGCTTTCTTT.